Listed below are T cell receptor beta chains from one sample, sequenced in a study of PD-1 blockade in classical Hodgkin lymphoma. Assay used: immunoSEQ multiplex PCR; TCRdb lists only in-frame clones, some missing. The table records about 25,000 clones, around 86% of them present only once. The sequencing used peripheral blood mononuclear cells (PBMCs), collected before the second cycle of nivolumab. These receptors were obtained from a human donor with classical Hodgkin lymphoma. The CDR3 runs from the conserved cysteine through the conserved F or W. D genes are given only for firm matches. Rows may omit the clone size; those that give it use once, few, many or a size class.

v_call: TRBV5-6; clone_size: .; d_call: .; j_call: TRBJ2-2; cdr3_aa: CASSLFAGGSVGELFF; cdr3_nt: TGTGCCAGCAGCTTGTTTGCAGGGGGGAGCGTCGGGGAGCTGTTTTTT
v_call: TRBV29-1; clone_size: few; d_call: TRBD1; j_call: TRBJ2-5; cdr3_aa: CSADGTVQETQYF; cdr3_nt: TGCAGCGCGGACGGGACAGTACAAGAGACCCAGTACTTC
v_call: TRBV6-1; clone_size: .; d_call: .; j_call: TRBJ1-2; cdr3_aa: CASALDRNYGYTF; cdr3_nt: TGTGCCAGCGCCCTAGACAGGAACTATGGCTACACCTTC
v_call: TRBV29-1; clone_size: .; d_call: .; j_call: TRBJ2-1; cdr3_aa: CSVAGWLYSYNEQFF; cdr3_nt: TGCAGCGTTGCAGGGTGGCTTTATTCCTACAATGAGCAGTTCTTC
v_call: TRBV6-6; clone_size: .; d_call: .; j_call: TRBJ2-7; cdr3_aa: CASSLKTAGYEQYF; cdr3_nt: TGTGCCAGCAGCCTAAAGACGGCAGGCTACGAGCAGTACTTC
v_call: TRBV19; clone_size: .; d_call: TRBD1; j_call: TRBJ2-7; cdr3_aa: CASSIDGTGSYEQYF; cdr3_nt: TGTGCCAGTAGTATAGACGGGACAGGGAGCTACGAGCAGTACTTC
v_call: TRBV10-3; clone_size: .; d_call: TRBD2; j_call: TRBJ2-3; cdr3_aa: CAIKANAGTSGDETTDTQYF; cdr3_nt: TGTGCCATTAAAGCGAATGCCGGGACTAGCGGGGACGAGACCACAGATACGCAGTATTTT
v_call: TRBV2; clone_size: .; d_call: .; j_call: TRBJ2-3; cdr3_aa: CASSEGTRDSTDTQYF; cdr3_nt: TGTGCCAGCAGTGAAGGGACAAGAGATAGCACAGATACGCAGTATTTT
v_call: TRBV28; clone_size: .; d_call: TRBD1; j_call: TRBJ1-5; cdr3_aa: CASSHGPRDRGWKSNQPQHF; cdr3_nt: TGTGCCAGCAGTCACGGCCCAAGGGACAGGGGTTGGAAAAGCAATCAGCCCCAGCATTTT
v_call: TRBV25-1; clone_size: once; d_call: .; j_call: TRBJ2-7; cdr3_aa: CASRNGEQYF; cdr3_nt: TGTGCCAGCAGAAACGGCGAGCAGTACTTC
v_call: TRBV29-1; clone_size: medium-sized; d_call: .; j_call: TRBJ1-2; cdr3_aa: CSVEEQVYYGYTF; cdr3_nt: TGCAGCGTTGAAGAACAGGTTTACTATGGCTACACCTTC
v_call: TRBV7-9; clone_size: .; d_call: .; j_call: TRBJ2-5; cdr3_aa: CASSLAWRETQYF; cdr3_nt: TGTGCCAGCAGCTTAGCGTGGCGGGAGACCCAGTACTTC
v_call: TRBV10-3; clone_size: medium-sized; d_call: .; j_call: TRBJ2-4; cdr3_aa: CAISDGQVQYF; cdr3_nt: TGTGCCATCAGTGACGGACAAGTGCAGTACTTC
v_call: TRBV6-1; clone_size: .; d_call: .; j_call: TRBJ2-5; cdr3_aa: CASSEVKGMEETQYF; cdr3_nt: TGTGCCAGCAGTGAAGTTAAGGGAATGGAAGAGACCCAGTACTTC
v_call: TRBV28; clone_size: .; d_call: .; j_call: TRBJ2-7; cdr3_aa: CASSPHQTAGGFEQYF; cdr3_nt: TGTGCCAGCAGCCCACACCAGACAGCCGGAGGGTTCGAGCAGTACTTC
v_call: TRBV20-1; clone_size: .; d_call: .; j_call: TRBJ2-3; cdr3_aa: CSARGPKQYF; cdr3_nt: TGCAGTGCTAGAGGCCCTAAACAGTATTTT
v_call: TRBV30; clone_size: .; d_call: TRBD2; j_call: TRBJ2-2; cdr3_aa: CAWEPPGTSGSGDTGELFF; cdr3_nt: TGTGCCTGGGAGCCCCCCGGGACTAGCGGGAGTGGGGACACCGGGGAGCTGTTTTTT
v_call: TRBV2; clone_size: .; d_call: TRBD1; j_call: TRBJ1-2; cdr3_aa: CASRTGTGEFYGYTF; cdr3_nt: TGTGCCAGCAGGACCGGGACAGGGGAATTCTATGGCTACACCTTC
v_call: TRBV5-4; clone_size: .; d_call: TRBD2; j_call: TRBJ2-7; cdr3_aa: CASSPAGGRDEQYF; cdr3_nt: TGTGCCAGCAGCCCAGCGGGGGGGCGGGACGAGCAGTACTTC
v_call: TRBV10-3; clone_size: .; d_call: TRBD2; j_call: TRBJ2-7; cdr3_aa: CAISEEAGTRMKQYF; cdr3_nt: TGTGCCATCAGTGAAGAGGCCGGGACTAGGATGAAGCAGTACTTC
v_call: TRBV5-4; clone_size: few; d_call: .; j_call: TRBJ1-2; cdr3_aa: CASSLGAGGYTF; cdr3_nt: TGTGCCAGCAGCTTGGGGGCCGGAGGCTACACCTTC
v_call: TRBV30; clone_size: few; d_call: .; j_call: TRBJ1-5; cdr3_aa: CAWSNLDDWDGYQPQHF; cdr3_nt: TGTGCCTGGAGCAACCTGGACGATTGGGACGGCTATCAGCCCCAGCATTTT
v_call: TRBV9; clone_size: few; d_call: .; j_call: TRBJ2-5; cdr3_aa: CASSPETEAHGGTQYF; cdr3_nt: TGTGCCAGCAGCCCCGAAACAGAGGCCCATGGGGGGACCCAGTACTTC
v_call: TRBV2; clone_size: .; d_call: .; j_call: TRBJ1-6; cdr3_aa: CASREGAQNSPLHF; cdr3_nt: TGTGCCAGCAGGGAGGGAGCCCAAAATTCACCCCTCCACTTT
v_call: TRBV11-1; clone_size: .; d_call: .; j_call: TRBJ2-5; cdr3_aa: CASSPLWTRVRETQYF; cdr3_nt: TGTGCCAGCAGTCCCCTTTGGACGAGGGTGAGGGAGACCCAGTACTTC
v_call: TRBV25-1; clone_size: .; d_call: .; j_call: TRBJ2-2; cdr3_aa: CASPRDGANTGELFF; cdr3_nt: TGTGCCAGCCCCAGGGACGGCGCGAACACCGGGGAGCTGTTTTTT
v_call: TRBV7-2; clone_size: .; d_call: .; j_call: TRBJ1-1; cdr3_aa: CASSLYENTEAFF; cdr3_nt: TGTGCCAGCAGCTTATACGAGAACACTGAAGCTTTCTTT
v_call: TRBV15; clone_size: .; d_call: .; j_call: TRBJ1-5; cdr3_aa: CATRELGNQPQHF; cdr3_nt: TGTGCCACCAGGGAGTTGGGCAATCAGCCCCAGCATTTT
v_call: TRBV30; clone_size: .; d_call: TRBD1; j_call: TRBJ1-1; cdr3_aa: CAWSVIRGQAFF; cdr3_nt: TGTGCCTGGAGTGTCATCAGGGGGCAGGCTTTCTTT
v_call: TRBV6-5; clone_size: .; d_call: .; j_call: TRBJ2-7; cdr3_aa: CASSYSNRLLYEQYF; cdr3_nt: TGTGCCAGCAGTTACTCTAACCGGCTCCTCTACGAGCAGTACTTC
v_call: TRBV7-7; clone_size: few; d_call: .; j_call: TRBJ2-1; cdr3_aa: CASAGDLGNEQFF; cdr3_nt: TGTGCCAGCGCAGGGGACTTGGGCAATGAGCAGTTCTTC
v_call: TRBV13; clone_size: .; d_call: .; j_call: TRBJ2-3; cdr3_aa: CASSLAIDTQYF; cdr3_nt: TGTGCCAGCAGCTTAGCTATAGATACGCAGTATTTT
v_call: TRBV19; clone_size: .; d_call: TRBD1; j_call: TRBJ1-2; cdr3_aa: CASRTGTGKNYGYTF; cdr3_nt: TGTGCCAGTCGGACCGGGACAGGGAAGAACTATGGCTACACCTTC
v_call: TRBV4-1; clone_size: few; d_call: .; j_call: TRBJ1-2; cdr3_aa: CASYGYTF; cdr3_nt: TGCGCCAGCTATGGCTACACCTTC
v_call: TRBV4-1; clone_size: once; d_call: .; j_call: TRBJ1-1; cdr3_aa: CASSQVLGVATEAFF; cdr3_nt: TGCGCCAGCAGCCAAGTTCTAGGGGTCGCCACTGAAGCTTTCTTT
v_call: TRBV2; clone_size: few; d_call: .; j_call: TRBJ1-2; cdr3_aa: CASSEAGIPDGGYTF; cdr3_nt: TGTGCCAGCAGTGAAGCAGGAATCCCCGATGGAGGCTACACCTTC
v_call: TRBV5-4; clone_size: .; d_call: .; j_call: TRBJ1-3; cdr3_aa: CASSLEVHGNTIYF; cdr3_nt: TGTGCCAGCAGCTTGGAAGTGCATGGAAACACCATATATTTT
v_call: TRBV2; clone_size: .; d_call: .; j_call: TRBJ1-2; cdr3_aa: CASSRTGRLYGYTF; cdr3_nt: TGTGCCAGCAGTCGTACAGGGCGCCTCTATGGCTACACCTTC
v_call: TRBV6-6; clone_size: .; d_call: .; j_call: TRBJ2-1; cdr3_aa: CASTLLRGAENEQFF; cdr3_nt: TGTGCCAGCACTCTCCTAAGAGGGGCGGAAAATGAGCAGTTCTTC